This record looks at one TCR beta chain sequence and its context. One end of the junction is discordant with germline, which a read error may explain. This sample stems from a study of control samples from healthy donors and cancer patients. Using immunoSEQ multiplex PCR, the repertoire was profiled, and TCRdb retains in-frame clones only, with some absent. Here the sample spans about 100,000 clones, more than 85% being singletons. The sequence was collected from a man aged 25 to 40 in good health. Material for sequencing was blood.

The CDR3 sequence is CASSLARTGSVDF. As DNA, the CDR3 is TGTGCCAGCAGCTTAGCGAGGACAGGGTCTGTCGATTTT. The V and J genes are TRBV7-9 and TRBJ1-4; TRBD1 matches at 8 bases. Germline V CDR1 and CDR2: SEHNR, FQNEAQ (reference sequence). This CDR3 region has 13 residues.